The clone carrying this T cell receptor (beta chain) came up a few times. Using immunoSEQ multiplex PCR, the repertoire was profiled, and TCRdb retains in-frame clones only, with some absent. The sample carries 100,000 to 150,000 clones, around four fifths recorded once. The CDR3 loop spans 16 amino acids. Trimming at V came to 4 bases and at J to 7 bases, leaving 7 bases not matched to a gene. Germline CDR1 is SGHDT and CDR2 is YYEEEE. This sample is drawn from a study of blood T cell repertoires in COVID-19. Whole-study context: The analysed material was cDNA or gDNA that came from T cells, B-cell-depleted T cells, or PBMCs.

Specimen: peripheral blood. The TCR sequence derives from a man aged 60-69 years with acute or convalescent COVID-19. This chain uses TRBV5-6 with TRBJ2-1, with 14 bases matching TRBD2. CDR3 DNA sequence: TGTGCCAGCAGCATACGGACTAGCGGGAGGAAGAATGAGCAGTTCTTC. Encoded protein: CASSIRTSGRKNEQFF.